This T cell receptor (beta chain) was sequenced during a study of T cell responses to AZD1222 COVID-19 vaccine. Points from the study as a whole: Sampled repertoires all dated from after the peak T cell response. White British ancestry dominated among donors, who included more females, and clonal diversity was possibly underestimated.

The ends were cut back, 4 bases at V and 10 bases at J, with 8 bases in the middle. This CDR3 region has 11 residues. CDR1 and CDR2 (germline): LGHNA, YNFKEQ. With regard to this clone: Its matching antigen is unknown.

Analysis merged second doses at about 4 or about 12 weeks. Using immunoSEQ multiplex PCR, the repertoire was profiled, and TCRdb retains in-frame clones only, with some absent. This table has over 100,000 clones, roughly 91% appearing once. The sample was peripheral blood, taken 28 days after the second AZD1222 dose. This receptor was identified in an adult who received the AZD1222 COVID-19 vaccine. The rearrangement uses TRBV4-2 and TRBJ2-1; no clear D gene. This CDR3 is CASSRDREQFF. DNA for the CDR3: TGTGCCAGCAGCCGAGACCGGGAGCAGTTCTTC.